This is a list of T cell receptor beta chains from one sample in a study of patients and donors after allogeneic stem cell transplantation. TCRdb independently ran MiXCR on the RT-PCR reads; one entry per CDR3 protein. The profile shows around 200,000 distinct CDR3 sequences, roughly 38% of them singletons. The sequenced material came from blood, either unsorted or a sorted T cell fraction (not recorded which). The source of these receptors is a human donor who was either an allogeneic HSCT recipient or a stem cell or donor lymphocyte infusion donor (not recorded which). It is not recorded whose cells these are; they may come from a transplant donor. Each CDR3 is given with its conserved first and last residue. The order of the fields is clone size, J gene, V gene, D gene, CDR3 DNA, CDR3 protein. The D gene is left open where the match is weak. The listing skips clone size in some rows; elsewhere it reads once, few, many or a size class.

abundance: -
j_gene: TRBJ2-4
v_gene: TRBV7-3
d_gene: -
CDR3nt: TGTGCCAGCAGCTCGACCGGGAAGGACATTCAGTACTTC
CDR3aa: CASSSTGKDIQYF

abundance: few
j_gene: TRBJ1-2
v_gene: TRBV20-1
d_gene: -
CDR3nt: TGCAGTGCTAGAACCCGGGACCCAGCTAACTATGGCTACACCTTC
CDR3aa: CSARTRDPANYGYTF

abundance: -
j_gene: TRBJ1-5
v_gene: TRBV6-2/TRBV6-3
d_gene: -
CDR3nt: TGTGCCAGCAGTTACCGGGGGCGCGACGGACAGCCCCAGCATTTT
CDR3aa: CASSYRGRDGQPQHF

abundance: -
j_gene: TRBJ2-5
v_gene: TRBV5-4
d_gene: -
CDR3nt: TGTGCCAGCAGCTTGCCAACCCCGCAGGGTAGAGAGACCCAGTACTTC
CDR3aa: CASSLPTPQGRETQYF

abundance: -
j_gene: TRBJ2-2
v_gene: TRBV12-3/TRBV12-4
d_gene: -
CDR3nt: TGTGCCAGCAGTGCCAGGGAGAACACCGGGGAGCTGTTTTTT
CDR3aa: CASSARENTGELFF

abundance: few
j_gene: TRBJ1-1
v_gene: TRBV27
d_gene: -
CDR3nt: TGTGCCAGCAGTTTAGGACCCTACACGAACACTGAAGCTTTCTTT
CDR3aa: CASSLGPYTNTEAFF

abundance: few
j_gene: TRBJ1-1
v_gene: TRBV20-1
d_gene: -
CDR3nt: TGCAGTGCTCCTCAGTGGAACACTGAAGCTTTCTTT
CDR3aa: CSAPQWNTEAFF

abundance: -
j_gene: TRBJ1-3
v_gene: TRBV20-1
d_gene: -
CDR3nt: TGCAGTGCTAGGCAGAGGGATGGAAACACCATATATTTT
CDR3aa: CSARQRDGNTIYF

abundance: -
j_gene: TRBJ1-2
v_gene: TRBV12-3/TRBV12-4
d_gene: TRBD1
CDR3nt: TGTGCCAGCAGTTTGAGCACGGGACAGGGGGTTCTTCGTGGCTACACCTTC
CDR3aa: CASSLSTGQGVLRGYTF

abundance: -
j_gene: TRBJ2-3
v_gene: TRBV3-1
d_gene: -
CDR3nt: TGTGCCAGCAGCCGCGACACTAGCACAGATACGCAGTATTTT
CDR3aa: CASSRDTSTDTQYF

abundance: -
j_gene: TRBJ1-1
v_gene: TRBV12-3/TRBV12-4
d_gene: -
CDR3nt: TGTGCCAGCAGCTCTTTCTCCATGAACACTGAAGCTTTCTTT
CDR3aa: CASSSFSMNTEAFF

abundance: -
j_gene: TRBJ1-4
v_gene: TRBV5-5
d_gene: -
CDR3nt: TGTGCCAGCAGCTCCCTGACAGGAATACGAGAAAAACTGTTTTTT
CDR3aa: CASSSLTGIREKLFF

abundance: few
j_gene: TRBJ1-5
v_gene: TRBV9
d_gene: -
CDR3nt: TGTGCCAGCAGCGTAGGAGGGGAAGAGAAACCCCAGCATTTT
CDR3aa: CASSVGGEEKPQHF

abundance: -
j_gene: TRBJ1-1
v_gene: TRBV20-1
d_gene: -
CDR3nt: TGCAGTGCTAGAGATCGCACTGAAGCTTTCTTT
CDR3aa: CSARDRTEAFF

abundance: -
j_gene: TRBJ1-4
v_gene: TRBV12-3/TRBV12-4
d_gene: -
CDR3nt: TGTGCCAGCAGTTTCGTGCATGACAGGATTAATGAAAAACTGTTTTTT
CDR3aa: CASSFVHDRINEKLFF

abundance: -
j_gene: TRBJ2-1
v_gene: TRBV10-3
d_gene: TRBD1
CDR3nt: TGTGCCATCAGTGATACCGGGACAGGGTTCTACAATGAGCAGTTCTTC
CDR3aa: CAISDTGTGFYNEQFF

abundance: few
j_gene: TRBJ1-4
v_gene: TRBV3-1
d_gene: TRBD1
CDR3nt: TGTGCCAGCAGCCAACGACAGGGGACTAATGAAAAACTGTTTTTT
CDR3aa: CASSQRQGTNEKLFF

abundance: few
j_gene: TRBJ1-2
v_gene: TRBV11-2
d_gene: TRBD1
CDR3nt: TGTGCCAGCAGCACCACCCTTGACAGGGATGGCTACACCTTC
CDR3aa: CASSTTLDRDGYTF